This record looks at one T cell receptor beta chain sequence and its context. The sample belongs to a study of blood T cell repertoires in COVID-19. With 5 bases removed from V and 5 bases from J, the gap between germline ends came to 12 bases. The CDR3 covers 13 residues. CDR1 is LNHDA, CDR2 SQIVND, per germline (reference sequence). The protocol was immunoSEQ multiplex PCR, while the TCRdb copy is restricted to in-frame clones and leaves out a portion. The sample has 88,000 or so clones, 85% seen once. The sample comprised peripheral blood. The chain uses TRBV19 and TRBJ1-1; D might be TRBD1 (5 bases). The sequence was collected from a man between 60 and 75 years old with acute or convalescent COVID-19. As DNA, the CDR3 is TGTGCCAGTAGTTTAAGGAGGGGAACTGAAGCTTTCTTT. It encodes CASSLRRGTEAFF.